The 17 T cell receptor beta chains given below trace back to one sample, sequenced in a study of T cells in women clearing cervical HPV infection. TCRdb keeps only in-frame clones here, not all; method: immunoSEQ multiplex PCR. The table for this sample gives approximately 32,000 clones. Material: blood buffy coat. The receptors stem from a woman aged 18-70 years with a cervical HPV16 infection that either progressed to CIN3+ or cleared (not recorded which).

Worth noting for this clone: The DNA ends 3 residues before the CDR3 does, and the rest of the CDR3 is filled in from the germline J gene. The chain links TRBV20-1 to TRBJ2-2; D call uncertain. This CDR3 spans 14 amino acids. V lost 1 base and J lost 5, with 11 bases in between. Per the germline V gene, CDR1 is DFQATT and CDR2 is SNEGSKA (reference sequence). CDR3 sequence: CSARGRSRTGELFF. The CDR3 bases that were read are TGCAGTGCTAGAGGCAGGTCGAGGACCGGGGAG.

About this clone: The CDR3 extends 3 residues past the end of the read, so its final part is completed from the germline J gene. This chain connects TRBV7-8 to TRBJ2-3, with TRBD1 matching over 7 bases. CDR3 length equals 15 residues. V trimming: 5 bases; J trimming: 2 bases; junction bases outside the gene matches: 7. Germline V gene lookup returns CDR1 SGHVS and CDR2 FQNEAQ. The sequenced part of the CDR3 DNA is TGTGCCAGCAGCAACGACAGGGAATACACAGATACG. Residues: CASSNDREYTDT. The full CDR3 is CASSNDREYTDTQYF.

For this clone: The CDR3 is cut off 3 residues early in the read; its end comes from the germline J gene. This rearrangement joins TRBV20-1 to TRBJ2-1; 10 positions match TRBD1. CDR1 is DFQATT and CDR2 is SNEGSKA in the germline V gene (reference sequence). This CDR3 has 15 residues. After removal of 7 bases from V and 0 bases from J, the junction contained 6 bases not matched to a gene. The part of the CDR3 DNA that was read is TGCAGTGTTCCGGGACAGGGGAGCTCCTACAATGAG. It translates to CSVPGQGSSYNE. In full, the CDR3 reads CSVPGQGSSYNEQFF.

Comment on this clone: The read terminates 3 residues ahead of where the CDR3 ends, so the germline J gene completes it. The rearrangement joins TRBV29-1 to TRBJ2-2; possibly TRBD1 for D (5 bases). In germline, CDR1 is SQVTM, CDR2 ANQGSEA. This CDR3 region has 10 residues. Incomplete CDR3 DNA: TGCAGCGTTGACCTGCAGGGG. Translating gives CSVDLQG. The entire CDR3 protein is CSVDLQGLFF.

Details on this clone: The CDR3 goes on 3 residues after the read ends, and that part is filled in from the germline J gene. The chain uses TRBV7-2 and TRBJ2-2; D is perhaps TRBD1 (5 bases). CDR1 SGHTA and CDR2 FQGNSA come from the germline V gene. The CDR3 consists of 14 residues. V lost 2 bases and J lost 1, with 5 bases in between. CDR3 DNA, as far as it was read: TGTGCCAGCAGCTTACAGGGGAACACCGGGGAG. Translated, it gives CASSLQGNTGE. Given in full, the CDR3 is CASSLQGNTGELFF. Using reference TRBV7-2 and TRBJ2-2 for the parts outside the CDR3, the full variable domain is GAGVSQSPSNKVTEKGKDVELRCDPISGHTALYWYRQSLGQGLEFLIYFQGNSAPDKSGLPSDRFSAERTGGSVSTLTIQRTQQEDSAVYLCASSLQGNTGELFFGEGSRLTVL.

In terms of frequency, this clone is medium-sized. The read ends 3 residues early relative to the CDR3; the germline J gene fills the gap. V gene TRBV20-1 combines with J gene TRBJ1-2; TRBD1 matches 9 bases. The V gene end was trimmed by 6 bases and the J gene end by 4 bases; junction bases not matched to a gene: 6. Germline V lookup: CDR1 DFQATT, CDR2 SNEGSKA (reference sequence). The CDR3 is made up of 13 amino acids. CDR3 DNA, as far as it was read: TGCAGTGCAGACCCGGACAGGGGCTATGGC. Translated: CSADPDRGYG. The full-length CDR3 reads as CSADPDRGYGYTF.

Comments on this clone: With the read ending 3 residues before the CDR3 end, the germline J gene is used to fill in that end. The genes are TRBV30 and TRBJ2-2; TRBD1 aligns across 9 bases. Germline V lookup: CDR1 GTSNPN, CDR2 SVGIG (reference sequence). J lost 8 bases, V lost 4 bases, and 8 bases had no gene match. The CDR3 is made up of 14 amino acids. CDR3 loop: CAWKGQGSGGELFF. Incomplete CDR3 DNA: TGTGCCTGGAAAGGACAGGGGAGTGGAGGGGAG.

As for this clone: The missing CDR3 end, 3 residues past where the read stops, is filled in from the germline J gene. This chain connects TRBV10-3 to TRBJ2-2; 8 nucleotides agree with TRBD1. Germline loops: CDR1 ENHRY, CDR2 SYGVKD. This CDR3 contains 17 residues. V lost 6 bases, J lost 4 bases, and 13 bases stayed unmatched. CDR3 sequence: CAIRSGGGQGGTGELFF. CDR3 DNA (partial): TGTGCCATCAGAAGCGGAGGAGGACAGGGTGGCACCGGGGAG.

Notes on this clone: A junction boundary mismatches the germline segment, possibly from a read error. Read data end 3 residues before the CDR3 end; the end is taken from the germline J gene. J is TRBJ1-2 and V is TRBV4-2; 8 positions agree with TRBD1. The germline V gene has CDR1 LGHNA and CDR2 YNFKEQ. This CDR3 is 14 amino acids long. The CDR3 here is CASSQQDREEGYTF. CDR3 bases read: TGCGCCAGCAGCCAACAGGACAGGGAGGAAGGC.

Concerning this clone itself: Read coverage stops 3 residues before the CDR3 terminus; the germline J gene supplies the remainder. This chain links TRBV19 with TRBJ1-5; D not certain. Trimming cost V 10 bases and J 6 bases, with 19 bases left between them. The CDR3 runs to 14 residues. Germline CDR1 reads LNHDA; CDR2 reads SQIVND (reference sequence). The CDR3 loop is CATTPEPRVQPQHF. The sequenced part of the CDR3 DNA is TGTGCCACCACACCGGAACCACGGGTTCAGCCC.

Of note for this clone: Sequencing ends 3 residues short of the CDR3 end; the germline J gene provides the rest. The chain is built from TRBV5-1 and TRBJ1-1, with D possibly being TRBD1 (5 bases). CDR3 length: 14 amino acids. Germline values: CDR1 SGHRS, CDR2 YFSETQ. V shed 4 bases and J shed 1 base, with 11 bases lying between them. The DNA read from the CDR3 is TGCGCCAGCAGCCAGCGGGGGAAGAACACTGAA. Translating gives CASSQRGKNTE. The entire CDR3 reads CASSQRGKNTEAFF.

A note on this clone: The missing CDR3 end, 3 residues past where the read stops, is filled in from the germline J gene. The rearrangement joins TRBV30 to TRBJ2-7, with TRBD1 matching over 7 bases. V lost 0 bases and J lost 4; bases outside the gene matches: 3. The CDR3 extends over 13 amino acids. Germline CDR1 is GTSNPN and CDR2 is SVGIG (reference sequence). Incomplete CDR3 DNA: TGTGCCTGGAGTGTTATGACAGGGTACGAG. As protein: CAWSVMTGYE. The full CDR3 sequence reads CAWSVMTGYEQYF.

CDR3 loop: CASSTTGANEQFF. Incomplete CDR3 DNA: TGTGCCAGCAGTACGACAGGGGCTAATGAG. The chain combines TRBV6-2 or TRBV6-3 with TRBJ2-1, with TRBD1 matching 8 bases. The read ends 3 residues early relative to the CDR3; the germline J gene fills the gap. Trimming cost V 5 bases and J 7 bases; bases outside gene matches: 4. CDR3 length equals 13 residues. Germline V lookup: CDR1 MNHEY, CDR2 SVGEGT.

This clone is deemed medium-sized by its frequency. The read ends 3 residues shy of where the CDR3 ends; the end is completed using the germline J gene. The chain recombines TRBV6-2 or TRBV6-3 with TRBJ2-7, with D maybe TRBD1 (6 bases). The CDR3 length is 16 residues. Germline CDR1 MNHEY, CDR2 SVGEGT. V was trimmed by 5 bases and J by 5 bases, leaving 22 bases between them. Incomplete CDR3 DNA: TGTGCCAGCAGTGCCGGGACAATCATCATTCTGGACGAG. Translating gives CASSAGTIIILDE. The full CDR3 protein reads CASSAGTIIILDEQYF.

A word on this clone: An end of the junction differs from the germline gene, which may be a read error. The sequenced fragment ends 3 residues before the CDR3 boundary, so the rest is inferred from the germline J gene. V usage is TRBV7-7 and J usage is TRBJ2-5, with D tentatively TRBD2 (5 bases). From germline, CDR1 is SSHAT and CDR2 FNYEAQ (reference sequence). CDR3 length equals 12 residues. CDR3: CASSQLGETQYF. The part of the CDR3 DNA that was read is TGTGCTAGCAGCCAACTAGGGGAGACC.

Details on this clone: The read terminates 3 residues ahead of where the CDR3 ends, so the germline J gene completes it. This chain links TRBV6-2 or TRBV6-3 with TRBJ2-1, with 10 positions matching TRBD2. Trimming removed 5 bases from V and 3 bases from J; junction bases left unmatched: 4. There are 15 residues in the CDR3. Germline V gene sequence: CDR1 MNHEY, CDR2 SVGEGT. CDR3: CASSKRTSGYNEQFF. CDR3 DNA (partial): TGTGCCAGCAGTAAACGGACTAGCGGCTACAATGAG.

To note about this clone: The read falls 3 residues short of the CDR3 end, and the missing part is taken from the germline J gene. This chain uses TRBV30 with TRBJ2-3, with D maybe TRBD2 (6 bases). Trimming left V 8 bases short and J 0 bases short, with 18 bases between. CDR1 and CDR2 (germline): GTSNPN, SVGIG (reference sequence). There are 15 residues in the CDR3. The CDR3 spells CALIAGGVSTDTQYF. CDR3 DNA (partial): TGTGCCCTGATCGCGGGCGGGGTCAGCACAGATACG.